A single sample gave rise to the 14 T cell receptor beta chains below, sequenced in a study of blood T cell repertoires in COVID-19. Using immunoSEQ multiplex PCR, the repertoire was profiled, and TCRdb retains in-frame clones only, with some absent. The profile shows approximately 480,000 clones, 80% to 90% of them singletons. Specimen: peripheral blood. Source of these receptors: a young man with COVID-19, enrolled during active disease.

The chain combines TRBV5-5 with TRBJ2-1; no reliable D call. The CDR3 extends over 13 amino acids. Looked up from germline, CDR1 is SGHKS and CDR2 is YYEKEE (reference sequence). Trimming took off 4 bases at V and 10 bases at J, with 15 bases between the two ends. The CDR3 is CASSLDLVGEQFF. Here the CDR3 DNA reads TGTGCCAGCAGCCTAGACCTAGTCGGCGAGCAGTTCTTC.

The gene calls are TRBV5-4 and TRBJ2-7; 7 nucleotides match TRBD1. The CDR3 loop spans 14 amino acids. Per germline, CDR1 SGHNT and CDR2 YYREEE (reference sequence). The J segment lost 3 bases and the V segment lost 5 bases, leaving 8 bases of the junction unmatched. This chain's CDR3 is CASSPGTAFYEQYF. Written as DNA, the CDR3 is TGTGCCAGCAGTCCCGGGACAGCTTTCTACGAGCAGTACTTC.

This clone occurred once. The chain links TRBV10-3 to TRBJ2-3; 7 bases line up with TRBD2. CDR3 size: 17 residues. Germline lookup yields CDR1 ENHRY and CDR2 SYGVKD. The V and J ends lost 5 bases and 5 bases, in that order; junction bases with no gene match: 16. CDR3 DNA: TGTGCCATCAGTCTTGGGGACCAGCGGGGTACTAGAGATACGCAGTATTTT. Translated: CAISLGDQRGTRDTQYF.

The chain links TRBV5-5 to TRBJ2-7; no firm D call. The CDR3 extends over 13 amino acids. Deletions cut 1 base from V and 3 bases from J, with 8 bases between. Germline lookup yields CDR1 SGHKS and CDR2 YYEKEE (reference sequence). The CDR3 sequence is CASSLSDFYEQYF. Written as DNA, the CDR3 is TGTGCCAGCAGCTTGTCAGATTTCTACGAGCAGTACTTC.

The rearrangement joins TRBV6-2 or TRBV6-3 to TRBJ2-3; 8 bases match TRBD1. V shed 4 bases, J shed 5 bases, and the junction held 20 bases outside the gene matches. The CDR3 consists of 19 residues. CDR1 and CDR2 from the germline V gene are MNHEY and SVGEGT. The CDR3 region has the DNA TGTGCCAGCAGTTGGTCCCAGGCTACTTCGGACAGGGTGAGAGATACGCAGTATTTT. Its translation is CASSWSQATSDRVRDTQYF.

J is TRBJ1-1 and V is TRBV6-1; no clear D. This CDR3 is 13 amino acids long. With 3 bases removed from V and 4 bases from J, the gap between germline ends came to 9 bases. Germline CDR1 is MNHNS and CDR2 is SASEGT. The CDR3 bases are TGTGCCAGCAGTGAGAGGCCTGGCACTGAAGCTTTCTTT. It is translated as CASSERPGTEAFF.

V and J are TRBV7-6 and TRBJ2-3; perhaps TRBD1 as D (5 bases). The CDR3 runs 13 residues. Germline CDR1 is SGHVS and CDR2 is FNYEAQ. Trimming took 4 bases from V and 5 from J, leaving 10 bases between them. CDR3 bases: TGTGCCAGCAGCTCTGAGACAGTAGATACGCAGTATTTT. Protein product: CASSSETVDTQYF.

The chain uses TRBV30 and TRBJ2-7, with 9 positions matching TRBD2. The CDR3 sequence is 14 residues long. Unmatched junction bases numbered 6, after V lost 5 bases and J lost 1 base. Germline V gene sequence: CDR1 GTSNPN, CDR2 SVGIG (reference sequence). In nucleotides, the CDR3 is TGTGCCTGGTCTAGCGGGGTGGGGTCCTACGAGCAGTACTTC. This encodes CAWSSGVGSYEQYF.

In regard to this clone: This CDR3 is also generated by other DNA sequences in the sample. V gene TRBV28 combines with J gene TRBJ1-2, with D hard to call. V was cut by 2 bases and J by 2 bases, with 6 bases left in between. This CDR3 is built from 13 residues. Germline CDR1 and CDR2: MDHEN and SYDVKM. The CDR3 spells CASSLAGNYGYTF. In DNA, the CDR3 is TGTGCCAGCAGTTTAGCGGGGAACTATGGCTACACCTTC.

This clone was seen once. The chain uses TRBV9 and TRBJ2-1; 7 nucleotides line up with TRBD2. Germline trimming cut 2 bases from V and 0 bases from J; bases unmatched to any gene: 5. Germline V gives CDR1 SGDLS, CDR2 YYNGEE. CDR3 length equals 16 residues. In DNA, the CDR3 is TGTGCCAGCAGCGTGGGAGGGTTGAGCTCCTACAATGAGCAGTTCTTC. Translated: CASSVGGLSSYNEQFF.

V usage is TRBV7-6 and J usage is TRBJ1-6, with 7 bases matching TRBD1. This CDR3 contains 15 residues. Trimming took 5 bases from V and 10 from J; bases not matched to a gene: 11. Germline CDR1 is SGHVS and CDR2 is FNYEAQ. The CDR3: CASSPYRDRKSPLHF. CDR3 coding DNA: TGTGCCAGCAGCCCTTACCGGGACAGAAAATCACCCCTCCACTTT.

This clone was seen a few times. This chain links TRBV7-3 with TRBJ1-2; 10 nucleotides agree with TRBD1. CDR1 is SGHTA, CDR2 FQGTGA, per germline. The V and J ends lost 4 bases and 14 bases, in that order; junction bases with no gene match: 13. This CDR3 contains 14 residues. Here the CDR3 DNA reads TGTGCCAGCAGCTCGAGTCCCGGGACAGGGGAGTCGACCTTC. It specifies CASSSSPGTGESTF.

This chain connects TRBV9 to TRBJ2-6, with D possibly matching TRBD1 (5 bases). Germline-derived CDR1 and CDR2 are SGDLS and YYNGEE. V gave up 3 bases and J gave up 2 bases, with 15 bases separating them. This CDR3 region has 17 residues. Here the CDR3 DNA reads TGTGCCAGCAGCGCTCGACACCAGACAGCTGGGGCCAACGTCCTGACTTTC. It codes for CASSARHQTAGANVLTF.

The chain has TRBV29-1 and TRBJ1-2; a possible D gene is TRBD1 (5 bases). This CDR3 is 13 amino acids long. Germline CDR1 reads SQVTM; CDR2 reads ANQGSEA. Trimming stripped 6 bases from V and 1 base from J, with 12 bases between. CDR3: CSVRTINNYGYTF. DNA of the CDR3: TGCAGCGTCCGGACAATTAATAACTATGGCTACACCTTC.